The T cell receptor beta chain described here comes from a study of cytomegalovirus exposure and HLA in healthy donors. About the study: A previous analysis identified 95 million to 130 million unique TCR beta sequences derived from roughly 180 million T cells. General observations from the study: Evidence from a later analysis indicated that most CMV-associated TCR beta chains looked HLA-restricted. Confirmation in vitro established that a few CMV-associated chains were specific for CMV antigens. A missense DCLRE1C variant was associated with V- and J-gene trimming of TCR beta chains in a later analysis, and an independent cohort replicated the association.

V was pared by 0 bases and J by 8 bases, with 4 bases of the junction left unmatched. This CDR3 has 14 amino acids. Germline V CDR1 and CDR2: SGHRS, YFSETQ. As concerns this clone: Antigen specificity is unknown.

In the PCR, 60 Vbeta and 13 Jbeta primers were used. TCRdb's copy holds only in-frame clones and misses some; the assay was immunoSEQ multiplex PCR. The table lists 200,000 or so clones, 82% of them singletons. The specimen sequenced was PBMCs. The source is a boy between 2 and 15 years old in good health and CMV-seronegative. The chain couples TRBV5-1 to TRBJ1-4; 7 nucleotides match TRBD1. The CDR3 DNA sequence: TGCGCCAGCAGCTTGGGGACAGGAGAAGAAAAACTGTTTTTT. It encodes CASSLGTGEEKLFF.